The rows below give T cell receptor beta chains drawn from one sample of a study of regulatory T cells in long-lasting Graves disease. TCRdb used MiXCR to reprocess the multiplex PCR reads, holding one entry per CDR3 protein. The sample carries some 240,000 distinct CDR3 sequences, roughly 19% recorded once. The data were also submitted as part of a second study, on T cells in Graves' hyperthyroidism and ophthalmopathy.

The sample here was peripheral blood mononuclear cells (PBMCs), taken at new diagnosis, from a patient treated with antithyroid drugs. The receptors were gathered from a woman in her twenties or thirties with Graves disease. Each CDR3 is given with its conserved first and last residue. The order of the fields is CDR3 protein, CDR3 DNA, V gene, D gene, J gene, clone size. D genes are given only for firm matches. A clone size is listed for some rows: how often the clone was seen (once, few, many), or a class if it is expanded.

CSARGQGNTDTQYF TGCAGTGCTAGGGGACAGGGGAACACAGATACGCAGTATTTT TRBV20-1 TRBD1 TRBJ2-3 many
CASSMAGLTDTQYF TGTGCCAGTAGTATGGCCGGCCTCACAGATACGCAGTATTTT TRBV19 NA TRBJ2-3 NA
CASSYRVNGLVYF TGTGCCAGCAGTTACCGCGTTAATGGTCTGGTGTATTTT TRBV6-2/TRBV6-3 NA TRBJ2-3 many
CSAPGQGGTEAFF TGCAGTGCCCCGGGACAGGGTGGCACTGAAGCTTTCTTT TRBV20-1 TRBD1 TRBJ1-1 many
CSATPVAGTRTDTQYF TGCAGTGCTACTCCAGTAGCGGGGACCCGCACAGATACGCAGTATTTT TRBV20-1 TRBD2 TRBJ2-3 many
CAWSTGSGPDTQYF TGTGCCTGGAGTACAGGGAGCGGGCCAGATACGCAGTATTTT TRBV30 NA TRBJ2-3 many
CAWSVAGSPGANVLTF TGTGCCTGGAGTGTAGCAGGATCCCCTGGGGCCAACGTCCTGACTTTC TRBV30 NA TRBJ2-6 many
CASRDDGGLGTGELFF TGTGCCAGCAGGGACGACGGGGGGCTCGGAACCGGGGAGCTGTTTTTT TRBV12-3/TRBV12-4 NA TRBJ2-2 many
CASSDPRGSGSNEQFF TGTGCCAGCAGCGATCCTAGGGGGTCGGGGAGCAATGAGCAGTTCTTC TRBV6-1 NA TRBJ2-1 many
CATSRDFSGSGNTIYF TGTGCCACCAGCAGAGATTTCTCTGGCTCTGGAAACACCATATATTTT TRBV15 NA TRBJ1-3 many
CASSTQGSGSPLHF TGTGCCAGCAGTACTCAGGGGTCGGGCTCACCCCTCCACTTT TRBV6-2/TRBV6-3 NA TRBJ1-6 NA
CATSTYQGQGAKGTQYF TGTGCCACCAGCACGTACCAAGGACAGGGGGCTAAGGGGACCCAGTACTTC TRBV15 TRBD1 TRBJ2-5 many
CASRTSIGTSGIETQYF TGTGCCAGCAGGACTAGCATCGGGACTAGCGGGATTGAGACCCAGTACTTC TRBV6-1 TRBD2 TRBJ2-5 many
CASSIGQGNGDTQYF TGCGCCAGCAGCATAGGGCAGGGCAATGGAGATACGCAGTATTTT TRBV5-1 NA TRBJ2-3 NA
CASSPNRPGIYGYTF TGTGCCAGTAGCCCCAACAGGCCCGGTATCTATGGCTACACCTTC TRBV19 NA TRBJ1-2 many
CASSPSRYSNQPQHF TGTGCCAGCAGTCCCAGCCGCTATAGCAATCAGCCCCAGCATTTT TRBV12-3/TRBV12-4 NA TRBJ1-5 many
CATRGRGGSGNTIYF TGTGCCACCCGGGGGCGCGGGGGCTCTGGAAACACCATATATTTT TRBV28 NA TRBJ1-3 many
CASSLDIGGYTF TGTGCCAGTAGTCTAGACATCGGAGGCTACACCTTC TRBV19 NA TRBJ1-2 many
CSANRGGASTDTQYF TGCAGTGCTAACCGCGGGGGGGCCAGCACAGATACGCAGTATTTT TRBV20-1 TRBD2 TRBJ2-3 few
CASSRISEQYF TGTGCCAGCAGCCGAATATCCGAGCAGTACTTC TRBV11-2 NA TRBJ2-7 many
CASSPRVERETQYF TGTGCCAGTAGTCCCAGGGTGGAGCGGGAGACCCAGTACTTC TRBV19 NA TRBJ2-5 many
CASSLAPSGGYEQYF TGTGCCAGCAGCTTGGCCCCTAGCGGGGGTTACGAGCAGTACTTC TRBV5-5 TRBD2 TRBJ2-7 many
CASSQGPGAITDTQYF TGTGCCAGCAGCCAAGGCCCAGGGGCTATCACAGATACGCAGTATTTT TRBV14 NA TRBJ2-3 many
CASSAPQGSDTQYF TGTGCCAGTAGTGCTCCCCAGGGGTCAGATACGCAGTATTTT TRBV19 NA TRBJ2-3 NA
CASSWLASGGEETQYF TGTGCCAGCAGTTGGTTAGCGTCAGGGGGCGAGGAGACCCAGTACTTC TRBV28 TRBD1 TRBJ2-5 NA
CASSYLGIRTRNEAFF TGTGCCAGCAGTTACCTCGGGATTCGTACTCGGAATGAAGCTTTCTTT TRBV6-5 NA TRBJ1-1 many
CASRPPANYGYTF TGTGCCAGCAGACCCCCAGCTAACTATGGCTACACCTTC TRBV28 NA TRBJ1-2 many
CASSKSGTGRVNTEAFF TGTGCCAGTAGCAAGTCCGGGACAGGGAGGGTGAACACTGAAGCTTTCTTT TRBV19 TRBD1 TRBJ1-1 NA
CASSEAGAGTHNQPQHF TGTGCCAGCAGTGAAGCGGGGGCCGGGACACATAATCAGCCCCAGCATTTT TRBV2 NA TRBJ1-5 NA
CASSPRLARQQYF TGTGCCAGCAGCCCGCGACTAGCTCGACAGCAGTACTTC TRBV7-8 TRBD2 TRBJ2-7 many
CASSLQPHNEQFF TGTGCCAGCAGCTTACAGCCTCACAATGAGCAGTTCTTC TRBV11-2 NA TRBJ2-1 many
CASRDGGANGANVLTF TGTGCCAGCAGGGACGGAGGGGCAAACGGGGCCAACGTCCTGACTTTC TRBV27 NA TRBJ2-6 many
CASSQVSNSPLHF TGTGCCAGCAGCCAAGTGTCTAATTCACCCCTCCACTTT TRBV14 NA TRBJ1-6 many
CASSISGTGGYEQYF TGCGCCAGCAGCATATCCGGGACAGGGGGCTACGAGCAGTACTTC TRBV5-1 TRBD1 TRBJ2-7 many
CASSPGQGSTPLHF TGTGCCAGCAGCCCGGGACAGGGAAGCACACCCCTCCACTTT TRBV5-4 TRBD1 TRBJ1-6 many
CAWSQGTYGYTF TGTGCCTGGAGTCAGGGTACCTATGGCTACACCTTC TRBV30 NA TRBJ1-2 NA
CASSEIKAQYF TGTGCCAGCAGTGAAATAAAGGCCCAGTACTTC TRBV2 NA TRBJ2-5 many
CASRVTGNGNTIYF TGTGCCAGCAGGGTAACAGGGAACGGAAACACCATATATTTT TRBV2 NA TRBJ1-3 many
CASSYQGAGYTF TGTGCCAGTTCATACCAGGGTGCTGGCTACACCTTC TRBV25-1 NA TRBJ1-2 few
CASSENLYSNQPQHF TGTGCCAGCAGCGAAAACCTTTATAGCAATCAGCCCCAGCATTTT TRBV3-1 NA TRBJ1-5 many
CASSHGQGAGDQETQYF TGCGCCAGCAGCCACGGACAGGGGGCTGGAGACCAAGAGACCCAGTACTTC TRBV5-1 TRBD1 TRBJ2-5 NA
CASSQIPGNTIYF TGCGCCAGCAGCCAAATTCCTGGAAACACCATATATTTT TRBV4-1 NA TRBJ1-3 few
CATSDDTGRTDTQYF TGTGCCACCAGTGACGACACAGGCAGGACAGATACGCAGTATTTT TRBV24-1 NA TRBJ2-3 many
CASSSRRGSQGTQYF TGTGCCAGCAGCTCCCGGCGGGGAAGCCAAGGGACCCAGTACTTC TRBV7-8 NA TRBJ2-5 once
CASGFPGHRANTEAFF TGTGCCAGCGGTTTTCCCGGCCACCGGGCGAACACTGAGGCTTTCTTT TRBV28 NA TRBJ1-1 once
CASSATGSETQYF TGTGCCAGCAGCGCCACAGGGTCGGAGACCCAGTACTTC TRBV7-9 NA TRBJ2-5 many
CACSLLSTAYNEQFF TGTGCCTGCAGCTTGCTTTCGACAGCATACAATGAGCAGTTCTTC TRBV5-8 NA TRBJ2-1 NA
CASAFTDTQYF TGTGCCAGCGCCTTCACAGATACGCAGTATTTT TRBV2 NA TRBJ2-3 many
CASRPRRTGGYGYGYTF TGTGCCAGCAGACCCCGTCGGACAGGGGGGTATGGCTATGGCTACACCTTC TRBV6-1 TRBD1 TRBJ1-2 many
CASSLPGLPSGNEQFF TGTGCCAGCAGCTTGCCGGGACTTCCGTCGGGCAATGAGCAGTTCTTC TRBV7-3 NA TRBJ2-1 once
CASSAPTGVGIRADQPQHF TGTGCCAGCAGTGCCCCGACAGGGGTTGGGATAAGAGCAGATCAGCCCCAGCATTTT TRBV28 TRBD1 TRBJ1-5 NA
CASAPTTAFSNQPQHF TGTGCCAGCGCCCCAACCACGGCCTTTAGCAATCAGCCCCAGCATTTT TRBV28 NA TRBJ1-5 many
CASSYSLPPYEQYF TGTGCCAGCAGCTATAGTCTCCCACCGTACGAGCAGTACTTC TRBV7-9 NA TRBJ2-7 many
CASSCQGAKDTQYF TGTGCCAGCAGCTGCCAGGGGGCTAAAGATACGCAGTATTTT TRBV7-4 TRBD1 TRBJ2-3 many
CASSLAGGQEQFF TGTGCCAGCAGCTTGGCTGGGGGGCAAGAGCAGTTCTTC TRBV5-6 NA TRBJ2-1 NA
CASSPTGAGYGYTF TGTGCCAGCTCACCGACGGGGGCAGGCTATGGCTACACCTTC TRBV18 NA TRBJ1-2 many